This T cell receptor (beta chain) appears in the sequencing data of a study of Ad26.COV2.S vaccination and SARS-CoV-2 variants. Study-wide background: COV1001, an Ad26.COV2.S trial, supplied this vaccine-arm donor. Doses of Ad26.COV2.S were injected into muscle once or twice, 56 days apart.

The protocol was immunoSEQ multiplex PCR, while the TCRdb copy is restricted to in-frame clones and leaves out a portion. Of hundreds of thousands of clones in the sample, approximately 90% were seen once. The CDR3 is 15 residues long. Between the trimmed V and J ends, which lost 0 bases and 4 bases, there was a span of 11 bases. Germline assignment: CDR1 KGHDR and CDR2 SFDVKD. Treatment of the sample: over 15 received Ad26.COV2.S at low or high dose, single or two shots; about 5 received placebo; per-sample allocation not given. At day 63 after the first vaccine or placebo injection, samples were drawn.

Sample: peripheral blood, taken in a trial of Ad26.COV2.S vaccine versus placebo. This TCR was recovered from a person aged 18-60 years who received the Ad26.COV2.S COVID-19 vaccine or a placebo. The V gene is TRBV24-1, the J gene TRBJ2-5, with D possibly being TRBD1 (6 bases). The chain's CDR3 is CATSDLTEGGETQYF. CDR3 DNA: TGTGCCACCAGTGATTTGACTGAAGGGGGAGAGACCCAGTACTTC.